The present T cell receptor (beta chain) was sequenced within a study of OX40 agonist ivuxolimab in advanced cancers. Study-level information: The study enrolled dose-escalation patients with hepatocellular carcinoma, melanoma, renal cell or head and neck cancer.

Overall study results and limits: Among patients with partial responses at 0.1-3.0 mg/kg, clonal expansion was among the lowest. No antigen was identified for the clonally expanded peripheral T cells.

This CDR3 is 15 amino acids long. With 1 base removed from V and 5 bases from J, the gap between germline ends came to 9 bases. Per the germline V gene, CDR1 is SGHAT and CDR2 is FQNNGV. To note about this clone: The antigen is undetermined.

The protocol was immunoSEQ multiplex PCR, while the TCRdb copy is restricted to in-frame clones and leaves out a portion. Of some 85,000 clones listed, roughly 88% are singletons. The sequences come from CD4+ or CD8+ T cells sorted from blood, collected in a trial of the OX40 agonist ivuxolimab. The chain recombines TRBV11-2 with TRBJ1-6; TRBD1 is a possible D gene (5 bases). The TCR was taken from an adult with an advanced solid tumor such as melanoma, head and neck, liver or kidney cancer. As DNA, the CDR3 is TGTGCCAGCAGCTTAGGGACACAAAATAATTCACCCCTCCACTTT. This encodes CASSLGTQNNSPLHF. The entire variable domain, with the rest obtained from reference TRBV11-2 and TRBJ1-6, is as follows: EAGVAQSPRYKIIEKRQSVAFWCNPISGHATLYWYQQILGQGPKLLIQFQNNGVVDDSQLPKDRFSAERLKGVDSTLKIQPAKLEDSAVYLCASSLGTQNNSPLHFGNGTRLTVT.